What follows are 5 T cell receptor beta chains derived from one specimen sequenced in a study of OX40 agonist ivuxolimab in advanced cancers. Sequenced by immunoSEQ multiplex PCR; TCRdb stores in-frame clones only, minus some. The sample holds nearly 80,000 clones; about 85% are singletons and the top ten take over 3%. Sequencing was performed on CD4+ or CD8+ T cells sorted from blood, taken in a trial of the OX40 agonist ivuxolimab. These receptors originate from an adult with an advanced solid tumor such as melanoma, head and neck, liver or kidney cancer.

This clone was seen a single time. J is TRBJ2-7 and V is TRBV19; D could derive from TRBD1 or TRBD2 (5 bases each). Between the trimmed V and J ends, which lost 6 bases and 6 bases, there was a span of 21 bases. The CDR3 is 15 amino acids. Looked up from germline, CDR1 is LNHDA and CDR2 is SQIVND (reference sequence). The CDR3 reads CASSISGTAIREQYF. The CDR3 region has the DNA TGTGCCAGTAGCATTTCCGGGACGGCTATCCGCGAGCAGTACTTC.

The rearrangement links TRBV7-2 to TRBJ1-4; D is ambiguous. Germline V gene lookup returns CDR1 SGHTA and CDR2 FQGNSA. The CDR3 is 13 residues long. V shed 7 bases and J shed 8 bases, with 14 bases lying between them. CDR3 loop: CASKLVVGEKLFF. CDR3 DNA sequence: TGTGCCAGCAAATTGGTGGTGGGGGAAAAACTGTTTTTT.

J is TRBJ2-1 and V is TRBV29-1; maybe TRBD2 (5 bases). This CDR3 is 12 amino acids long. The V gene's germline CDR1 is SQVTM and CDR2 ANQGSEA. The V gene lost 7 bases and the J gene lost 2 bases, with 9 bases spanning the gap. This CDR3 is CSGTEPYNEQFF. Written as DNA, the CDR3 is TGCAGCGGGACTGAACCCTACAATGAGCAGTTCTTC.

This chain joins TRBV7-9 and TRBJ2-5, with no clear D. V was clipped by 9 bases and J by 2 bases, with 10 bases between them. From germline, CDR1 is SEHNR and CDR2 FQNEAQ (reference sequence). This CDR3 comprises 12 residues. CDR3 sequence reads: CASGRRQETQYF. CDR3 DNA sequence: TGTGCCAGTGGGCGACGGCAAGAGACCCAGTACTTC.

Comments on this clone: The junction shows a germline mismatch at one end, possibly a read error. V gene TRBV7-7 combines with J gene TRBJ2-5; 9 nucleotides line up with TRBD2. Germline V CDR1 and CDR2: SSHAT, FNYEAQ (reference sequence). This CDR3 has 13 residues. This chain's CDR3 is CASSPAGGETQYF. CDR3 nucleotides: TGTGCTAGCAGCCCAGCGGGAGGAGAGACCCAGTACTTC.